This T cell receptor (beta chain) originates from a study of blood T cell repertoires in COVID-19. Study summary: The samples span acute and convalescent COVID-19 from the United States, Italy and Spain. The analysed material was cDNA or gDNA that came from T cells, B-cell-depleted T cells, or PBMCs.

V was cut by 2 bases and J by 2 bases, with 16 bases left in between. The CDR3 runs to 16 residues. CDR1 is LNHNV and CDR2 is YYDKDF in the germline V gene (reference sequence). Authors' processing steps: Researchers report that nucleated cell counts were estimated from reference gene primer amplification. TCRdb's table, derived via immunoSEQ multiplex PCR, lists solely in-frame clones and lacks some. The V and J calls and clone size were taken over from that table, and D and trimming were inferred from the DNA. The data contain 85,000 to 100,000 clones, 70% to 85% of them seen just once; the ten biggest clones take up 20% to 25%.

V gene TRBV15 combines with J gene TRBJ2-7; perhaps TRBD1 as D (6 bases). The sequence came from a human donor in a cohort sampled during active COVID-19. Specimen: peripheral blood. The CDR3 region is CATSRQSDPGAYEQYF. The CDR3 bases are TGTGCCACCAGCAGACAGTCGGATCCAGGGGCCTACGAGCAGTACTTC.